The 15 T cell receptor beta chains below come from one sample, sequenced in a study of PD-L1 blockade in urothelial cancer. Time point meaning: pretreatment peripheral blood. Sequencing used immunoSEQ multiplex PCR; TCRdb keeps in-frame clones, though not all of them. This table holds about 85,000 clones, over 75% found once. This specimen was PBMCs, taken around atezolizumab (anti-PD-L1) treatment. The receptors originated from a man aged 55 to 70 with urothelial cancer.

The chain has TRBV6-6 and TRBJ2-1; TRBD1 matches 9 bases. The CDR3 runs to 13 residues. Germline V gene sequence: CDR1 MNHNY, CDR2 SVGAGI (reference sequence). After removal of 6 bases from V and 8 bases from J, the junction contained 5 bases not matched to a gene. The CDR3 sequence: CASRPTGGYEQFF. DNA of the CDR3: TGTGCCAGCAGACCCACAGGGGGCTATGAGCAGTTCTTC.

The CDR3 is CASSQGEKKKGAKNIQYF. CDR3 sequence (DNA): TGCGCCAGCAGCCAAGGGGAGAAGAAGAAGGGAGCCAAAAACATTCAGTACTTC. J is TRBJ2-4 and V is TRBV4-1, with a weak D call TRBD2 (5 bases). From germline, CDR1 is MGHRA and CDR2 YSYEKL. This CDR3 has 18 residues. V lost 1 base and J lost 0, with 16 bases in between.

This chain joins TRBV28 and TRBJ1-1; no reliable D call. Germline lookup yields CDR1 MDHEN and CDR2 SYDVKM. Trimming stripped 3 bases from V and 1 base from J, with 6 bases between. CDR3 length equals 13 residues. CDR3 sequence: CASSFYPNTEAFF. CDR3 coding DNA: TGTGCCAGCAGTTTCTACCCGAACACTGAAGCTTTCTTT.

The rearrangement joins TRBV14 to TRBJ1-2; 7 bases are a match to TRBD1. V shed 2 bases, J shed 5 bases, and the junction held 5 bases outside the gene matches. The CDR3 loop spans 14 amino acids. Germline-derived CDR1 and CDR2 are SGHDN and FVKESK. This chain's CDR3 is CASSQQDRAYGYTF. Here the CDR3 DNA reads TGTGCCAGCAGCCAACAAGACAGGGCTTATGGCTACACCTTC.

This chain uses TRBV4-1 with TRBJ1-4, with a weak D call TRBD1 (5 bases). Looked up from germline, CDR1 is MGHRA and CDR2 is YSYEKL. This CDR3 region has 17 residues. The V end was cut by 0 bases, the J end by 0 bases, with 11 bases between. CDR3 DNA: TGCGCCAGCAGCCAAGAGGGGGGTGTTGCAACTAATGAAAAACTGTTTTTT. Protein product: CASSQEGGVATNEKLFF.

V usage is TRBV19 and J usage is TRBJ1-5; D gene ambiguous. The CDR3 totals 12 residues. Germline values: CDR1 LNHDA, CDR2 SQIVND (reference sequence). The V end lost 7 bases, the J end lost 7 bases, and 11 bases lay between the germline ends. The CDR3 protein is CASNSERQPQHF. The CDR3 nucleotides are TGTGCCAGTAACTCTGAACGGCAGCCCCAGCATTTT. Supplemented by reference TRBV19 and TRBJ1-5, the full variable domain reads DGGITQSPKYLFRKEGQNVTLSCEQNLNHDAMYWYRQDPGQGLRLIYYSQIVNDFQKGDIAEGYSVSREKKESFPLTVTSAQKNPTAFYLCASNSERQPQHFGDGTRLSIL.

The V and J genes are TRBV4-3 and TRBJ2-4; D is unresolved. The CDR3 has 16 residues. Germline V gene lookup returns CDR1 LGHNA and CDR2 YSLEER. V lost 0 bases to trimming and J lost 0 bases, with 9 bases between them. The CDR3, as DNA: TGCGCCAGCAGCCAAGATCTCGGCGGAGCCAAAAACATTCAGTACTTC. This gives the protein CASSQDLGGAKNIQYF.

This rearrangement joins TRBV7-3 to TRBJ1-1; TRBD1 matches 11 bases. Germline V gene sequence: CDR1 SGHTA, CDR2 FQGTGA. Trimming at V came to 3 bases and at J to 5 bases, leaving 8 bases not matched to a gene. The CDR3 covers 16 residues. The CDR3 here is CASSFQGTGGRTEAFF. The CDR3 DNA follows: TGTGCCAGCAGCTTCCAAGGGACAGGGGGTCGGACTGAAGCTTTCTTT.

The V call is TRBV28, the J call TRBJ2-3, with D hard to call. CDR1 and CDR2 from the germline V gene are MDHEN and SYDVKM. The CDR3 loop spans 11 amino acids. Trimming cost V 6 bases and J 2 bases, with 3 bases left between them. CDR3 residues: CASSFTDTQYF. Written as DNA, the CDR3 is TGTGCCAGCAGCTTCACAGATACGCAGTATTTT.

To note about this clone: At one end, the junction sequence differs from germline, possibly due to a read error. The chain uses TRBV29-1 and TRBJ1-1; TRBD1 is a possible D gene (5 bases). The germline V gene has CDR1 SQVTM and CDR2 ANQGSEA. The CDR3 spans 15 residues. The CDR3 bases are TGCAGCGTCGAAGGGGATAAGGAGGCGAACACTGAAGCTTTCTTT. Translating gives CSVEGDKEANTEAFF.

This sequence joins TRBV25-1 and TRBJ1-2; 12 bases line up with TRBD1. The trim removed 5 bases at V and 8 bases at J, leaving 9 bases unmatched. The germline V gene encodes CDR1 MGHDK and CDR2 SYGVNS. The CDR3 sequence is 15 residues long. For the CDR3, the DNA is TGTGCCAGCAGTCTTCCGGGACAGGGGGCATGGGGCTACACCTTC. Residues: CASSLPGQGAWGYTF.

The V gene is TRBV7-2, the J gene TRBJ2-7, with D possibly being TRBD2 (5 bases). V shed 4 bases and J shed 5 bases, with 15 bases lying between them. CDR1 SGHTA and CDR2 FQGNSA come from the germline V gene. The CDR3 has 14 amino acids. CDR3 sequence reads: CASSSSVASNEQYF. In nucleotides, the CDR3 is TGTGCCAGCAGCTCCTCCGTAGCGAGCAACGAGCAGTACTTC.

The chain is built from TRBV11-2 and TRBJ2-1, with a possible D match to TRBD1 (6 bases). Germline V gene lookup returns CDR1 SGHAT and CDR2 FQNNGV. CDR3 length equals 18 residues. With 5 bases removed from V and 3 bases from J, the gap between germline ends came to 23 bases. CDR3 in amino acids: CASSPESGEMLFYNEQFF. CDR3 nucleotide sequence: TGTGCCAGCAGCCCCGAGTCAGGGGAAATGCTTTTCTACAATGAGCAGTTCTTC.

The CDR3 DNA is TGTGCCAGCAGTTTAGCGGGAGTTGGGGAGACCCAGTACTTC. Amino acids: CASSLAGVGETQYF. The V call is TRBV28, the J call TRBJ2-5; 7 nucleotides agree with TRBD2. Germline assignment: CDR1 MDHEN and CDR2 SYDVKM. CDR3 size: 14 residues. With 2 bases clipped from V and 5 bases from J, the junction kept 5 bases outside the gene matches.

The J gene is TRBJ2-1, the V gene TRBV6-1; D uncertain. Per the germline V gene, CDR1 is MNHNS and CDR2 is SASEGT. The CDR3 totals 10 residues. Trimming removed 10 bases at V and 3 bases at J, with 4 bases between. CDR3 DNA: TGTGCCACAATCTACAATGAGCAGTTCTTC. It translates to CATIYNEQFF.